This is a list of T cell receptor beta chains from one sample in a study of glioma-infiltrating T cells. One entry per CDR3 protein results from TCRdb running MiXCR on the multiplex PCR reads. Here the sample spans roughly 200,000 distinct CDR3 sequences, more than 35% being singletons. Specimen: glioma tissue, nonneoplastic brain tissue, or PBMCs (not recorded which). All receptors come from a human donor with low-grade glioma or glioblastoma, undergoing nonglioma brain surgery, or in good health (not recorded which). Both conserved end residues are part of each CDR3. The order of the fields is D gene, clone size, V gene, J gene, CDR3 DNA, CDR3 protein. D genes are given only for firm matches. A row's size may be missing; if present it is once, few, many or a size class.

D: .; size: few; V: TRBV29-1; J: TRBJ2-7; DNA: TGCAGCGTTGGTCTTGTAGACGAGCAGTACTTC; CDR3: CSVGLVDEQYF
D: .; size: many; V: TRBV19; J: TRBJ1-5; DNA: TGTGCCAGTTCTGGGGGGGGAAATCAGCCCCAGCATTTT; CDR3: CASSGGGNQPQHF
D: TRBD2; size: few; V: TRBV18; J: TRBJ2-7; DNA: TGTGCCAGCTCACCTATTACTAGCGGATCCTACGAGCAGTACTTC; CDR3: CASSPITSGSYEQYF
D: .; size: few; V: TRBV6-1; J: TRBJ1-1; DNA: TGTGCCAGCATCAAACAACAGGGAATGAACACTGAAGCTTTCTTT; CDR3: CASIKQQGMNTEAFF
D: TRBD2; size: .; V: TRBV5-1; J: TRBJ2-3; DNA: TGCGCCAGCAGACGACTAGCGGGAGCGGATACGCAGTATTTT; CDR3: CASRRLAGADTQYF
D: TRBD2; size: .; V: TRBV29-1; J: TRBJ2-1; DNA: TGCAGCGTCCGACCGGGACTAGCGGGAGAAAATGAGCAGTTCTTC; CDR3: CSVRPGLAGENEQFF
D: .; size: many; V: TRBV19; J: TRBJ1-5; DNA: TGTGCCAGTAGTATTTGGGACGGAGATCAGCCCCAGCATTTT; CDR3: CASSIWDGDQPQHF
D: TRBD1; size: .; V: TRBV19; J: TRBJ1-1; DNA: TGTGCCAGTAGTATATCCCGGGACAGGGAGTGGTATGTGCACACTGAAGCTTTCTTT; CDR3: CASSISRDREWYVHTEAFF
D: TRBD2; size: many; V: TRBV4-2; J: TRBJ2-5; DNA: TGTGCCAGCAGCCAAGAGGGGACTAGCGGTCAAGAGACCCAGTACTTC; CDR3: CASSQEGTSGQETQYF
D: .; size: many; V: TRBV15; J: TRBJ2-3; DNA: TGTGCCACCAGCAGAGTAATATCCCAGTGGGCAGATACGCAGTATTTT; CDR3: CATSRVISQWADTQYF
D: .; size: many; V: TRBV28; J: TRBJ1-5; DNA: TGTGCCAGCAGTTCCGCGGGTAGCAATCAGCCCCAGCATTTT; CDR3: CASSSAGSNQPQHF
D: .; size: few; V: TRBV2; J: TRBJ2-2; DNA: TGTGCCAGCAGGGCTCAGGGGTCGGCCGGGGAGCTGTTTTTT; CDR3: CASRAQGSAGELFF
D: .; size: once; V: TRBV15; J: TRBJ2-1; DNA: TGTGCCACCAGCAGAGGGGGGAGCAATGAGCAGTTCTTC; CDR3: CATSRGGSNEQFF
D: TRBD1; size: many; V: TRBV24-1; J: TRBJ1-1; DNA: TGTGCCACCAGTAGTAACAGGGGGCTGTTTGACACTGAAGCTTTCTTT; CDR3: CATSSNRGLFDTEAFF
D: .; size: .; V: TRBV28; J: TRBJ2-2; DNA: TGTGCCAGCAGTTTAAGTCCGGCAGCCGGATCGATCACCGGGGAGCTGTTTTTT; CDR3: CASSLSPAAGSITGELFF
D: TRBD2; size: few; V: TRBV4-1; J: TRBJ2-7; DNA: TGCGCCAGCAGCCAAGAGATATTAGGACCGGGAGGCGAGCAGTACTTC; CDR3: CASSQEILGPGGEQYF
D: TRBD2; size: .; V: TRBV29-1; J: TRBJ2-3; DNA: TGCAGCGTTGAACCGGGAGGGACTAGCGCAGATACGCAGTATTTT; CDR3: CSVEPGGTSADTQYF
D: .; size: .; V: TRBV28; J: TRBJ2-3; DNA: TGTGCCACCAGCAGAGAAGAGGGGGATACGCAGTATTTT; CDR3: CATSREEGDTQYF
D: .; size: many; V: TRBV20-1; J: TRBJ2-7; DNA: TGCAGTGCTAGAAGGCAGACAATCTCCTACGAGCAGTACTTC; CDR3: CSARRQTISYEQYF
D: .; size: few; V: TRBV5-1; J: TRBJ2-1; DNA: TGCGCCAGCAGCTTCGGGGGTCCGGAAAGCAATGAGCAGTTCTTC; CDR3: CASSFGGPESNEQFF
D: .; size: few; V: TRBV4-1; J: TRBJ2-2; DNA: TGCGCCAGCAGCCAAGAGGAACACCGCTCCGGGGAGCTGTTTTTT; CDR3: CASSQEEHRSGELFF
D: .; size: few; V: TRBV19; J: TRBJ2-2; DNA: TGTGCCAGTAGTATCATCAGCGGGGAGCTGTTTTTT; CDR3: CASSIISGELFF
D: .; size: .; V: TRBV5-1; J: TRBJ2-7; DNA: TGCGCCAGCAGCTTGGCGACCGCCAGCGGCTACGAGCAGTACTTC; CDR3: CASSLATASGYEQYF
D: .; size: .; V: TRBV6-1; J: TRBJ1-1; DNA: TGTGCCATCAGTGACCCCTCGGGGGCGACCACTCAAGCTTTCTTT; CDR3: CAISDPSGATTQAFF
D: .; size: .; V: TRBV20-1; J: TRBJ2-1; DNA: TGCAGTGCTACCGAAGGCGCCTATGAGCAGTTCTTC; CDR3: CSATEGAYEQFF
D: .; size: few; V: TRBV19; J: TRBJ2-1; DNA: TGTGCCAGTAGTACCGAGCACAACGGGGTCAATGAGCAGTTCTTC; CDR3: CASSTEHNGVNEQFF
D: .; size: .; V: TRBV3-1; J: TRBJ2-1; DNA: TGTGCCAGCAGAACGTGGGCTGAGCAGTTCTTC; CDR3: CASRTWAEQFF
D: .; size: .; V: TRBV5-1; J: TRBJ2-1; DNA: TGCGCCAGCAGCTTGCTAGGAGGTGGTTACAATGAGCAGTTCTTC; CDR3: CASSLLGGGYNEQFF
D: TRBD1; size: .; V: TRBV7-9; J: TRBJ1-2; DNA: TGTGCCAGCAGCTTAGGGACAGGGGGCTACTATGGCTACACCTTC; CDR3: CASSLGTGGYYGYTF
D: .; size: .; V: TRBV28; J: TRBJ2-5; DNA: TGTGCCAGCAGTAGCGTCGGCGTATTCCAAGAGACCCAGTACTTC; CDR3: CASSSVGVFQETQYF
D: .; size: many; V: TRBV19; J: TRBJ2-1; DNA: TGTGCCAGTAGTATTTGGGGAGAAAATGAGCAGTTCTTC; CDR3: CASSIWGENEQFF
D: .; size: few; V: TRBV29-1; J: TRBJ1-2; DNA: TGCAGCGTTGAAGGGGGGCGATTAAATGGGGCAAACTATGGCTACACCTTC; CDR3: CSVEGGRLNGANYGYTF
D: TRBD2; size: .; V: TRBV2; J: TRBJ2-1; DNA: TGTGCCAGCGAGACTAGCGGGAGTGTTAATGAGCAGTTCTTC; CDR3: CASETSGSVNEQFF
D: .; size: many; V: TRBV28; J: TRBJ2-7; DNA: TGTGCCAGCAACATCGACGGCTACGAGCAGTACTTC; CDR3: CASNIDGYEQYF
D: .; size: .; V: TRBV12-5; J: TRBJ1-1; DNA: TGTGCTAGTGGTCGGCTCCAGGCCACGGGGGGCACTGAAGCTTTCTTT; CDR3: CASGRLQATGGTEAFF
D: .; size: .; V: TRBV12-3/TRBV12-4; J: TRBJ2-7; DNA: TGTGCCAGCAGTTTAAAAGGGCTACAACCTTCTACCTACGAGCAGTACTTC; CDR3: CASSLKGLQPSTYEQYF
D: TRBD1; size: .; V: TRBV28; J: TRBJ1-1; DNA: TGTGCCAGCAGTTCTACTCCGGGACAGGGTCGAGCTTTCTTT; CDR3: CASSSTPGQGRAFF
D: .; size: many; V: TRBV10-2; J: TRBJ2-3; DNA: TGCGCCAGCAGTGAGTCGAAAGATACGCAGTATTTT; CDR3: CASSESKDTQYF
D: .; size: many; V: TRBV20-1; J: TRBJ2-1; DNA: TGCAGTGCTAGAGAGGTAGGCGGTCCCTCCTACAATGAGCAGTTCTTC; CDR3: CSAREVGGPSYNEQFF
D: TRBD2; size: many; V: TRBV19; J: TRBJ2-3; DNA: TGTGCCAGTAGTATATCTCGACTAGCAGCAGATACGCAGTATTTT; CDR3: CASSISRLAADTQYF
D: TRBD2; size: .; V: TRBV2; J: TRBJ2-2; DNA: TGTGCCGGGAGACTAGCACCGAACACCGGGGAGCTGTTTTTT; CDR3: CAGRLAPNTGELFF
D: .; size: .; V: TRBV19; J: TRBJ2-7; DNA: TGTGCCAGTAGTATCCCAGGACGGAGCTCGGACGAGCAGTACTTC; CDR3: CASSIPGRSSDEQYF
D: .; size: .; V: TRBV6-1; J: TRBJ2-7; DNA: TGTGCCAGCAGTCATAATCCCGGGGGATCCCACGAGCAGTACTTC; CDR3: CASSHNPGGSHEQYF
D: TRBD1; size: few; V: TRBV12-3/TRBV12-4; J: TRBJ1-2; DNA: TGTGCCAGCAGTGGGGACAGAAATGGCTACACCTTC; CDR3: CASSGDRNGYTF
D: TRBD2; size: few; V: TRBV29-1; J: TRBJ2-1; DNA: TGCAGCGTGTCCGTCCAGCGGGAGCCCAATGAGCAGTTCTTC; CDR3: CSVSVQREPNEQFF
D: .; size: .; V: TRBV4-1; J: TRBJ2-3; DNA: TGCGCCAGCAGCAGGACGGGACGTCCGGATAAGCAGTATTTT; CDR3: CASSRTGRPDKQYF
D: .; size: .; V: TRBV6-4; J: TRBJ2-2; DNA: TGTGCCAGCAAGCCAGCGTCGAACACCGGGGGGCTGTTTTTT; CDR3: CASKPASNTGGLFF
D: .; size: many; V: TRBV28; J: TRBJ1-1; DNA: TGTGCCAGCAGCCGGATAGGCACTGAAGCTTTCTTT; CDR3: CASSRIGTEAFF
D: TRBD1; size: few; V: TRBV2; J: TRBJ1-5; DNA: TGTGCCAGCAGGGGGACAGGCGTTAATCAGCCCCAGCATTTT; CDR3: CASRGTGVNQPQHF
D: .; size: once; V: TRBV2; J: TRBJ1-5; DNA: TGTGTTAGCAGTCTCTGGACAAGTGATCAGCCCCAGCATTTT; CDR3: CVSSLWTSDQPQHF
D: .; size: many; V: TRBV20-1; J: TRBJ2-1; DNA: TGCAGTGCTAGACTAGCTTCCTCCTACAATGAGCAGTTCTTC; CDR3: CSARLASSYNEQFF
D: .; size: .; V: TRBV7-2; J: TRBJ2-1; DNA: TGTGCCAGTAGTTCCGGAGGCCTTCTCAATGAGGAGTTCTTC; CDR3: CASSSGGLLNEEFF